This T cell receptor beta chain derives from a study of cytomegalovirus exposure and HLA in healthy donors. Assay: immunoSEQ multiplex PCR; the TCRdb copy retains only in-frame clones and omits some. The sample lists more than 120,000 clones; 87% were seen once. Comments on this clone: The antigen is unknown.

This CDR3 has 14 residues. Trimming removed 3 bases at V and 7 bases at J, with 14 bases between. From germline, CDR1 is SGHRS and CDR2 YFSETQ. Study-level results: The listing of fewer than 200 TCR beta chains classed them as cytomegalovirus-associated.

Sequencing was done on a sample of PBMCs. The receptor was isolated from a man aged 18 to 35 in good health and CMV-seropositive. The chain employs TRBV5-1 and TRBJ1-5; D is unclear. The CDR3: CASSSDGLRQPQHF. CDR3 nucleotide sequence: TGCGCCAGCAGCTCTGACGGGTTACGACAGCCCCAGCATTTT.